This T cell receptor beta chain emerged from a study of identical twins' blood T cells. Deletions cut 6 bases from V and 8 bases from J, with 19 bases between. The germline V gene has CDR1 ENHRY and CDR2 SYGVKD. The CDR3 sequence is 14 residues long. From the 5' RACE reads, TCRdb called clonotypes with MiXCR, one entry per CDR3 protein. The sample contains hundreds of thousands of distinct CDR3 sequences, about 28% of which appear only once. Worth noting for this clonotype: The antigen remains unidentified.

Study results and limitations: Environmental influences on twin similarity could not be excluded.

This sequence was found in a woman aged 18-49 years in good health. V and J are TRBV10-3 and TRBJ1-2, with D possibly TRBD1 on 6 matching bases. Sequencing used PBMCs. The CDR3 region is CAISSGVGLGGYTF. The CDR3 DNA is TGTGCCATCAGCTCAGGGGTAGGGCTCGGAGGCTACACCTTC.